This is a list of T cell receptor beta chains from one sample in a study of blood T cell repertoires in COVID-19. Some clones are missing from TCRdb's copy, which holds only in-frame ones; the method was immunoSEQ multiplex PCR. In the table there are 200,000 to 250,000 clones, 70% to 85% of which are singletons. Sequenced sample: peripheral blood. The receptors were sampled from a woman of 80 years or more with acute or convalescent COVID-19. Each CDR3 is given with its conserved first and last residue. D genes are given only for firm matches. Clone size appears in some rows only: once, few, many, or a class for an expanded clone.

j_gene | v_gene | d_gene | abundance | CDR3aa | CDR3nt
TRBJ2-3 | TRBV6-2/TRBV6-3 | TRBD2 | . | CASSQRGGTDTQYF | TGTGCCAGCAGTCAGCGGGGGGGCACAGATACGCAGTATTTT
TRBJ1-2 | TRBV29-1 | . | . | CSVTGTPTGGNYGYTF | TGCAGCGTAACCGGGACACCCACCGGCGGTAACTATGGCTACACCTTC
TRBJ2-3 | TRBV6-5 | . | . | CASSRAASSESTQYF | TGTGCCAGCAGTAGGGCAGCGTCTAGCGAATCGACGCAGTATTTT
TRBJ1-2 | TRBV28 | . | . | CASSLIRVEGYTF | TGTGCCAGCAGTTTAATCAGGGTAGAAGGCTACACCTTC
TRBJ2-7 | TRBV3-1/TRBV3-2 | . | few | CASSQVGGRQYF | TGTGCCAGCAGCCAAGTCGGTGGTCGTCAGTACTTC
TRBJ1-2 | TRBV28 | . | . | CASRYNYGYTF | TGTGCCAGCAGATATAACTATGGCTACACCTTC
TRBJ1-5 | TRBV7-6 | . | . | CASSLMTSNQPQHF | TGTGCCAGCAGCTTAATGACAAGCAATCAGCCCCAGCATTTT
TRBJ2-7 | TRBV27 | TRBD1 | . | CATKISGTATSYEQYF | TGTGCCACCAAGATCTCCGGGACAGCGACCTCCTACGAGCAGTACTTC
TRBJ2-5 | TRBV6-5 | TRBD2 | . | CASTRGGLGQETQYF | TGTGCCAGCACTCGGGGGGGCCTCGGGCAAGAGACCCAGTACTTC
TRBJ1-4 | TRBV28 | TRBD1 | few | CASSLRQGGEKLFF | TGTGCCAGCAGCCTTAGACAGGGCGGAGAAAAACTGTTTTTT
TRBJ1-2 | TRBV5-6 | TRBD1 | once | CASSLRTGPGYGYTF | TGTGCCAGCAGCTTGAGGACAGGGCCCGGCTATGGCTACACCTTC
TRBJ1-3 | TRBV9 | . | few | CASSPDGVRGNTIYF | TGTGCCAGCAGCCCGGACGGGGTAAGGGGAAACACCATATATTTT
TRBJ1-5 | TRBV15 | . | few | CATSRAPVLEQPQHF | TGTGCCACCAGCAGAGCCCCGGTTTTAGAACAGCCCCAGCATTTT
TRBJ2-7 | TRBV30 | . | . | CAWSIPRSGDLSEQYF | TGTGCCTGGAGTATCCCCCGGAGCGGAGACCTCTCCGAGCAGTACTTC
TRBJ1-6 | TRBV9 | . | . | CASSEGTSRYNSPLHF | TGTGCCAGCAGCGAGGGGACAAGCCGATATAATTCACCCCTCCACTTT
TRBJ2-3 | TRBV7-2 | TRBD2 | . | CASSPGGAATDTQYF | TGTGCCAGCAGCCCCGGGGGGGCCGCGACAGATACGCAGTATTTT